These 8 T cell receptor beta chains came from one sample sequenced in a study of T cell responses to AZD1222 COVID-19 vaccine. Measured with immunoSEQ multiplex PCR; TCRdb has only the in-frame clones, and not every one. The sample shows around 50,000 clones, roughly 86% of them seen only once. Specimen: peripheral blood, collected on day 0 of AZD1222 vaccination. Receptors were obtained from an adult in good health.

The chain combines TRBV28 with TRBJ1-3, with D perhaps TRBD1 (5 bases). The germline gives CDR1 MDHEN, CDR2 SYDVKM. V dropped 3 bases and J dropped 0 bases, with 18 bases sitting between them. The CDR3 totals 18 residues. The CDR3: CASSLLHSWGDSGNTIYF. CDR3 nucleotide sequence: TGTGCCAGCAGTTTGCTCCACAGTTGGGGGGACTCTGGAAACACCATATATTTT.

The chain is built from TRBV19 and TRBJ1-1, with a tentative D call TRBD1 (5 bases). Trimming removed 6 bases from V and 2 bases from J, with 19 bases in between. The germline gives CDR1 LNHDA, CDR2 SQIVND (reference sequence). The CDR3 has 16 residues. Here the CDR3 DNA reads TGTGCCAGTAGCCTATATTCCGACAGTCTTAACACTGAAGCTTTCTTT. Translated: CASSLYSDSLNTEAFF.

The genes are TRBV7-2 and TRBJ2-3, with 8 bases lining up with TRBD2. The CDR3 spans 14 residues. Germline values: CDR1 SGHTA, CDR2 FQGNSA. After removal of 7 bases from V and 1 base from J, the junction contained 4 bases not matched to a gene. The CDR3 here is CASKSGSGTDTQYF. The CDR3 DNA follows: TGTGCCAGCAAGAGCGGGAGTGGCACAGATACGCAGTATTTT.

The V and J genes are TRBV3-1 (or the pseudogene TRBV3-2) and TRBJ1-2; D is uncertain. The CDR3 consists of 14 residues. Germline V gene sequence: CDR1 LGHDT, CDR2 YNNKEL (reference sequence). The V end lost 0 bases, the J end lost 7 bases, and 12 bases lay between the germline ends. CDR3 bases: TGTGCCAGCAGCCAAGAACGAGGGCGGAGTGGCTACACCTTC. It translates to CASSQERGRSGYTF.

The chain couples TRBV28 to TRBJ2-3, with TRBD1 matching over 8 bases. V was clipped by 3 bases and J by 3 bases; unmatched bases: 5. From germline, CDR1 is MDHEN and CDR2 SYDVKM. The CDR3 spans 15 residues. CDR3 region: CASSLRQGTTDTQYF. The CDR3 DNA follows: TGTGCCAGCAGTTTGAGACAGGGGACGACAGATACGCAGTATTTT.

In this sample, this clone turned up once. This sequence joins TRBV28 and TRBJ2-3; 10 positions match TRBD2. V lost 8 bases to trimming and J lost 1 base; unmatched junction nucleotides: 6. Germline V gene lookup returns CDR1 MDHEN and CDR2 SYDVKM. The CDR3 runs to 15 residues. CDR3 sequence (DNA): TGTGCCAGCTCGCTAGCGGGAGTTGGCACAGATACGCAGTATTTT. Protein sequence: CASSLAGVGTDTQYF.

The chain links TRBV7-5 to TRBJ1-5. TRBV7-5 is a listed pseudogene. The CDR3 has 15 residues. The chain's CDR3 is CARSPPGYSNQPQHF. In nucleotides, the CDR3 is TGTGCCAGAAGCCCCCCCGGTTATAGCAATCAGCCCCAGCATTTT.

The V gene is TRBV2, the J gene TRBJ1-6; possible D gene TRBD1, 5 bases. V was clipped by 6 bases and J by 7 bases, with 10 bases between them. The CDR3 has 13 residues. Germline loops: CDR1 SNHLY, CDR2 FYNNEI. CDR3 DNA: TGTGCCAGCAGGACAGATCACAATTCACCCCTCCACTTT. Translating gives CASRTDHNSPLHF.